The 20 T cell receptor beta chains presented below share a single source sample, sequenced in a study of shared clonotypes between healthy human individuals. Repertoires were generated with immunoSEQ multiplex PCR, while TCRdb's copy carries only in-frame clones and drops some. The sample holds 1.5 million to 1.9 million clones, roughly 98% seen once. Sequenced material: naive CD4+ T cells sorted from blood. Subset described: CD45RA+ positively selected. Every receptor here comes from a man aged 25-45 years in good health.

The V call is TRBV5-6, the J call TRBJ2-6; no reliable D call. Trimming pared 0 bases from V and 13 bases from J, leaving 14 bases between. The CDR3 is 14 residues long. The germline gives CDR1 SGHDT, CDR2 YYEEEE. The CDR3 loop reads CASSLVGQNQVLTF. The CDR3 bases are TGTGCCAGCAGCTTGGTAGGGCAGAACCAGGTCCTGACTTTC.

The chain joins TRBV5-1 to TRBJ2-3, with TRBD1 matching 10 bases. The J segment lost 3 bases and the V segment lost 1 base, leaving 11 bases of the junction unmatched. The germline V gene has CDR1 SGHRS and CDR2 YFSETQ. This CDR3 spans 18 amino acids. The CDR3: CASSLPQGGDRGTDTQYF. The CDR3 bases are TGCGCCAGCAGCTTGCCCCAAGGGGGGGACAGGGGAACAGATACGCAGTATTTT.

Turning to this clone: Other DNA sequences within the sample encode an identical CDR3. The rearrangement uses TRBV5-4 and TRBJ2-3; D gene uncertain. The CDR3 runs to 14 residues. CDR1 is SGHNT, CDR2 YYREEE, per germline (reference sequence). The V and J ends lost 0 bases and 2 bases respectively, with 7 bases between them. This CDR3 is CASSLDSSTDTQYF. In DNA form, the CDR3 reads TGTGCCAGCAGCTTGGACTCCTCCACAGATACGCAGTATTTT.

The V gene is TRBV4-3, the J gene TRBJ1-3; TRBD1 agrees at 7 bases. The V gene end was trimmed by 0 bases and the J gene end by 0 bases; junction bases not matched to a gene: 5. From germline, CDR1 is LGHNA and CDR2 YSLEER. This CDR3 is 17 amino acids long. CDR3 DNA sequence: TGCGCCAGCAGCCAAGATCTTGGGGACAGCTCTGGAAACACCATATATTTT. Translation: CASSQDLGDSSGNTIYF.

The genes are TRBV5-4 and TRBJ2-2; a weak D match, TRBD2 (6 bases). V lost 6 bases and J lost 6, with 18 bases in between. There are 15 residues in the CDR3. The germline V gene has CDR1 SGHNT and CDR2 YYREEE (reference sequence). In DNA, the CDR3 is TGTGCCAGCACCGAGGGACTCCTGGGGCCCGGGGAGCTGTTTTTT. It codes for CASTEGLLGPGELFF.

The V and J genes are TRBV7-9 and TRBJ1-1, with D possibly TRBD1 on 5 matching bases. V was clipped by 0 bases and J by 5 bases, with 13 bases between them. The germline V gene encodes CDR1 SEHNR and CDR2 FQNEAQ (reference sequence). This CDR3 is built from 15 residues. The CDR3 bases are TGTGCCAGCAGCTTAGCGGGGATAGGGGTTACTGAAGCTTTCTTT. This gives the protein CASSLAGIGVTEAFF.

The chain carries TRBV27 and TRBJ2-7; a weak D match, TRBD2 (5 bases). CDR3 length: 12 residues. V was trimmed by 4 bases and J by 7 bases, leaving 11 bases between them. Germline V gives CDR1 MNHEY, CDR2 SMNVEV (reference sequence). The CDR3 DNA sequence: TGTGCCAGCAGTTCGCGAACGGGAGAGCAGTACTTC. As protein: CASSSRTGEQYF.

This chain links TRBV6-6 with TRBJ2-1; possibly TRBD2 for D (6 bases). Trimming removed 1 base at V and 9 bases at J, with 16 bases between. This CDR3 has 15 residues. From germline, CDR1 is MNHNY and CDR2 SVGAGI (reference sequence). The CDR3 bases are TGTGCCAGCAGTTACTTGCCGGGACTCCGTGGTGAGCAGTTCTTC. Its translation is CASSYLPGLRGEQFF.

This chain links TRBV6-6 with TRBJ2-2; D remains ambiguous. CDR1 and CDR2 from the germline V gene are MNHNY and SVGAGI (reference sequence). Trimming took 2 bases from V and 3 from J, leaving 10 bases between them. The CDR3 covers 15 residues. In DNA form, the CDR3 reads TGTGCCAGCAGTTACGACTCAGGTCACACCGGGGAGCTGTTTTTT. Protein: CASSYDSGHTGELFF.

This chain joins TRBV7-2 and TRBJ2-1; 16 nucleotides line up with TRBD2. This CDR3 has 15 residues. Germline CDR1 SGHTA, CDR2 FQGNSA. The V and J ends lost 4 bases and 9 bases, in that order; junction bases with no gene match: 3. DNA of the CDR3: TGTGCCAGCAGCTCAGGGACTAGCGGGAGGGTTGAGCAGTTCTTC. This codes for CASSSGTSGRVEQFF.

The DNA of the CDR3 is TGTGCCAGCAGCTTGACTAGTAGCACCGGGGAGCTGTTTTTT. Its translation: CASSLTSSTGELFF. The chain has TRBV11-2 and TRBJ2-2; D possibly corresponds to TRBD2 (6 bases). V shed 3 bases and J shed 4 bases, with 9 bases lying between them. Germline V gene sequence: CDR1 SGHAT, CDR2 FQNNGV. The CDR3 extends over 14 amino acids. The whole variable domain, filled in from reference TRBV11-2 and TRBJ2-2, reads EAGVAQSPRYKIIEKRQSVAFWCNPISGHATLYWYQQILGQGPKLLIQFQNNGVVDDSQLPKDRFSAERLKGVDSTLKIQPAKLEDSAVYLCASSLTSSTGELFFGEGSRLTVL.

The J gene is TRBJ2-2, the V gene TRBV27; D is undetermined. V lost 1 base and J lost 1, with 10 bases in between. Germline V lookup: CDR1 MNHEY, CDR2 SMNVEV (reference sequence). This CDR3 has 16 residues. CDR3 sequence: CASSLFGVMNTGELFF. The CDR3 DNA sequence: TGTGCCAGCAGTTTATTTGGAGTAATGAACACCGGGGAGCTGTTTTTT.

J is TRBJ1-2 and V is TRBV9; D is ambiguous. Trimming cost V 0 bases and J 2 bases, with 11 bases left between them. Germline loops: CDR1 SGDLS, CDR2 YYNGEE. This CDR3 is 15 amino acids long. CDR3 bases: TGTGCCAGCAGCGTAGAACATTCGGTGAACTATGGCTACACCTTC. This codes for CASSVEHSVNYGYTF. The whole variable domain, filled in from reference TRBV9 and TRBJ1-2, reads DSGVTQTPKHLITATGQRVTLRCSPRSGDLSVYWYQQSLDQGLQFLIQYYNGEERAKGNILERFSAQQFPDLHSELNLSSLELGDSALYFCASSVEHSVNYGYTFGSGTRLTVV.

The chain is built from TRBV27 and TRBJ2-2; 14 bases agree with TRBD2. V gave up 8 bases and J gave up 4 bases; unmatched junction bases: 9. Germline CDR1 reads MNHEY; CDR2 reads SMNVEV (reference sequence). The CDR3 has 17 residues. CDR3 nucleotide sequence: TGTGCCAGCGGGACTAGCGGGAGTTGGCTTGGCACCGGGGAGCTGTTTTTT. Its translation: CASGTSGSWLGTGELFF.

The rearrangement links TRBV15 to TRBJ2-7; TRBD2 might be the D (6 bases). The V end was cut by 3 bases, the J end by 0 bases, with 15 bases between. Germline values: CDR1 LNHNV, CDR2 YYDKDF (reference sequence). The CDR3 contains 16 residues. The CDR3 sequence: CATSRLGTSSSYEQYF. The CDR3 nucleotides read TGTGCCACCAGCAGGCTCGGGACTTCGAGCTCCTACGAGCAGTACTTC.

This clone was seen a single time. The chain has TRBV7-3 and TRBJ2-1; 8 bases agree with TRBD2. Germline CDR1 is SGHTA and CDR2 is FQGTGA. CDR3 length: 13 amino acids. The junction had 6 bases not matched to a gene; V was cut back by 5 bases and J by 9 bases. The CDR3: CASSVSGIGEQFF. DNA of the CDR3: TGTGCCAGCAGCGTTAGCGGGATAGGTGAGCAGTTCTTC.

CDR3 sequence reads: CASSRDRRNEQYF. The DNA for the CDR3 is TGTGCCAGCAGCAGGGACAGGCGAAACGAGCAGTACTTC. This chain joins TRBV13 and TRBJ2-7; 8 positions match TRBD1. With V trimmed by 5 bases and J by 5 bases, 5 bases remained unmatched. Per the germline V gene, CDR1 is PRHDT and CDR2 is FYEKMQ (reference sequence). The CDR3 loop spans 13 amino acids.

This chain uses TRBV27 with TRBJ1-5, with 11 bases fitting TRBD1. CDR1 is MNHEY, CDR2 SMNVEV, per germline (reference sequence). The CDR3 runs 15 residues. Trimming at V came to 4 bases and at J to 6 bases, leaving 5 bases not matched to a gene. CDR3 amino acids: CASSSGQGVSQPQHF. CDR3 nucleotides: TGTGCCAGCAGTTCGGGACAGGGGGTCAGTCAGCCCCAGCATTTT.

This clone is a singleton in its sample. The rearrangement links TRBV5-1 to TRBJ1-1, with D perhaps TRBD1 (5 bases). Trimming took 7 bases from V and 1 from J, leaving 11 bases between them. The CDR3 runs 13 residues. The germline CDR1 and CDR2 sequences are SGHRS and YFSETQ. The DNA for the CDR3 is TGCGCCAGCTACGACACAGGGAACACTGAAGCTTTCTTT. It specifies CASYDTGNTEAFF.

The chain combines TRBV4-3 with TRBJ2-5; D gene ambiguous. Germline values: CDR1 LGHNA, CDR2 YSLEER. This CDR3 has 14 residues. Trimming stripped 3 bases from V and 3 bases from J, with 11 bases between. This CDR3 reads CASSQGFPKETQYF. In nucleotides, the CDR3 is TGCGCCAGCAGCCAGGGCTTTCCGAAAGAGACCCAGTACTTC.